Each of the 20 T cell receptor beta chains below was sequenced from the same sample in a study of human T cells and chemical hapten exposure. TCRdb re-called the RACE reads with MiXCR, one entry per CDR3 protein. Of a few hundred thousand distinct CDR3 sequences in the sample, 6% to 7% are singletons; the top ten hold 4.5% to 6%. The time point: patch test 2, 6 weeks after DPC sensitization. As to treatment: therapeutic diphenylcyclopropenone sensitization with weekly scalp DPC. The sample consisted of whole blood, taken in connection with sensitization to the hapten diphenylcyclopropenone (DPC). These receptors all come from a woman younger than 30 with alopecia areata. Some clones in this sample may be carry-over from other donors' samples.

The V gene is TRBV14, the J gene TRBJ1-1; D is ambiguous. The V end was cut by 0 bases, the J end by 0 bases, with 2 bases between. The V gene's germline CDR1 is SGHDN and CDR2 FVKESK. The CDR3 sequence is 13 residues long. CDR3 loop: CASSQDMNTEAFF. The CDR3 nucleotides are TGTGCCAGCAGCCAAGATATGAACACTGAAGCTTTCTTT.

This clonotype was detected many times. This chain connects TRBV9 to TRBJ1-3; D uncertain. Germline CDR1 SGDLS, CDR2 YYNGEE. This CDR3 region has 13 residues. V was shortened by 3 bases and J by 0 bases, with 4 bases between the two germline ends. The CDR3 bases are TGTGCCAGCAGCGGACACTCTGGAAACACCATATATTTT. Translation: CASSGHSGNTIYF.

This clonotype was seen repeatedly, ten times or more. The chain uses TRBV18 and TRBJ1-6; TRBD1 matches at 7 bases. Germline CDR1 KGHSH, CDR2 LQKENI. This CDR3 spans 15 amino acids. The V segment lost 4 bases and the J segment 6 bases; nucleotides outside the gene matches: 6. Here the CDR3 reads CASSRPGQTNSPLHF. In nucleotides, the CDR3 is TGTGCCAGCTCACGCCCGGGACAGACTAATTCACCCCTCCACTTT.

The chain carries TRBV4-3 and TRBJ2-7; 8 bases map to TRBD2. The CDR3 extends over 14 amino acids. V dropped 1 base and J dropped 2; count of bases not matched to a gene: 1. CDR1 and CDR2 (germline): LGHNA, YSLEER. The CDR3 DNA follows: TGCGCCAGCAGCCAAGCCGGGGGGGCCTACGAGCAGTACTTC. It specifies CASSQAGGAYEQYF.

This clonotype was detected only a few times. This chain joins TRBV7-3 and TRBJ2-5; the D gene is possibly TRBD2 (7 bases). The CDR3 covers 14 residues. The germline V gene encodes CDR1 SGHTA and CDR2 FQGTGA. V gave up 5 bases and J gave up 4 bases, with 14 bases separating them. In DNA form, the CDR3 reads TGTGCCAGCAGCCCAGACGGGGGGCGAGAGACCCAGTACTTC. Encoded protein: CASSPDGGRETQYF.

At least ten counts were recorded for this clonotype. The junction and the germline gene differ at one end; a read error may be behind it. The chain links TRBV5-1 to TRBJ1-1, with no clear D. Germline loops: CDR1 SGHRS, CDR2 YFSETQ. This CDR3 has 14 amino acids. The CDR3: CASSLALGNTEAFF. The CDR3, as DNA: TGCGCCAGCAGTTTGGCCTTAGGGAACACTGAAGCTTTCTTT. Full variable domain (remainder filled in from reference TRBV5-1 and TRBJ1-1): KAGVTQTPRYLIKTRGQQVTLSCSPISGHRSVSWYQQTPGQGLQFLFEYFSETQRNKGNFPGRFSGRQFSNSRSEMNVSTLELGDSALYLCASSLALGNTEAFFGQGTRLTVV.

This clonotype has only one observation. The chain joins TRBV5-1 to TRBJ2-3, with D unresolved. Looked up from germline, CDR1 is SGHRS and CDR2 is YFSETQ. The CDR3 is made up of 14 amino acids. V was clipped by 4 bases and J by 6 bases, with 15 bases between them. CDR3 DNA sequence: TGCGCCAGCAGCGTAAGACCAGGCCCCGATACGCAGTATTTT. This codes for CASSVRPGPDTQYF.

The sample holds many counts of this clonotype. The chain joins TRBV29-1 to TRBJ2-3; D unresolved. The CDR3 extends over 11 amino acids. Trimming shortened V by 6 bases and J by 0 bases, and 4 bases separated the two germline ends. Germline V gene data show CDR1 as SQVTM and CDR2 as ANQGSEA. CDR3 coding DNA: TGCAGCGTAGGGAGCACAGATACGCAGTATTTT. It translates to CSVGSTDTQYF.

This clonotype showed up just a few times. J is TRBJ1-6 and V is TRBV14; D gene uncertain. The V and J ends lost 1 base and 9 bases respectively, with 16 bases between them. The CDR3 totals 16 residues. Germline V gives CDR1 SGHDN, CDR2 FVKESK. The CDR3 sequence is CASSQARPENGSPLHF. The DNA of the CDR3 is TGTGCCAGCAGCCAAGCCAGGCCCGAAAATGGTTCACCCCTCCACTTT. The variable domain in full, with the rest retrieved from reference TRBV14 and TRBJ1-6, is EAGVTQFPSHSVIEKGQTVTLRCDPISGHDNLYWYRRVMGKEIKFLLHFVKESKQDESGMPNNRFLAERTGGTYSTLKVQPAELEDSGVYFCASSQARPENGSPLHFGNGTRLTVT.

The sample holds many counts of this clonotype. The V and J genes are TRBV12-3 or TRBV12-4 and TRBJ1-6; D is ambiguous. V lost 3 bases to trimming and J lost 8 bases, with 8 bases between them. The CDR3 consists of 13 residues. CDR3 DNA: TGTGCCAGCAGTTTGGGGTTTGATTCACCCCTCCACTTT. Residues: CASSLGFDSPLHF.

This clonotype was picked up a small number of times. The chain uses TRBV13 and TRBJ2-1; D is ambiguous. V lost 2 bases and J 13 bases, leaving 9 bases between the germline ends. Germline assignment: CDR1 PRHDT and CDR2 FYEKMQ (reference sequence). This CDR3 has 11 residues. The CDR3 sequence is CASSLLQSQFF. CDR3 DNA: TGTGCCAGCAGCTTACTACAGAGCCAGTTCTTC.

This clonotype was seen only a few times. The chain links TRBV20-1 to TRBJ1-1; 11 nucleotides line up with TRBD1. Trimming took 5 bases from V and 5 from J; bases not matched to a gene: 10. Per the germline V gene, CDR1 is DFQATT and CDR2 is SNEGSKA (reference sequence). CDR3 length: 15 residues. This CDR3 is CSASFTGTGGTEAFF. The CDR3 nucleotides read TGCAGTGCTTCTTTTACCGGGACAGGGGGGACTGAAGCTTTCTTT.

The chain links TRBV12-3 or TRBV12-4 to TRBJ2-1; 13 bases are a match to TRBD2. The CDR3 sequence is 15 residues long. V dropped 6 bases and J dropped 8; count of bases not matched to a gene: 7. In DNA, the CDR3 is TGTGCCAGCAGCCTACTAGCGGGGGGGCCGCATGAGCAGTTCTTC. Amino acid sequence: CASSLLAGGPHEQFF.

This chain uses TRBV13 with TRBJ2-3; the match to TRBD2 covers 8 bases. The CDR3 is made up of 16 amino acids. Germline CDR1 is PRHDT and CDR2 is FYEKMQ (reference sequence). V lost 6 bases and J lost 0; bases outside the gene matches: 8. CDR3 residues: CASSLDGGASTDTQYF. Here the CDR3 DNA reads TGTGCCAGCAGTCTGGACGGGGGGGCGAGCACAGATACGCAGTATTTT. The variable domain in full, completed from reference TRBV13 and TRBJ2-3, reads AAGVIQSPRHLIKEKRETATLKCYPIPRHDTVYWYQQGPGQDPQFLISFYEKMQSDKGSIPDRFSAQQFSDYHSELNMSSLELGDSALYFCASSLDGGASTDTQYFGPGTRLTVL.

V is TRBV7-2 and J is TRBJ2-1; D gene unclear. The CDR3 has 14 residues. V dropped 1 base and J dropped 5 bases, with 9 bases sitting between them. Germline V gives CDR1 SGHTA, CDR2 FQGNSA. The DNA for the CDR3 is TGTGCCAGCAGCTTAGTTGCAGGAGACAATGAGCAGTTCTTC. Translating it yields CASSLVAGDNEQFF.

DNA of the CDR3: TGTGCCAGCTCACACGGGACAGGGGGCGAGCCCCAGCATTTT. It yields the protein CASSHGTGGEPQHF. The chain links TRBV18 to TRBJ1-5, with 12 bases fitting TRBD1. There are 14 residues in the CDR3. In germline, CDR1 is KGHSH, CDR2 LQKENI. Trimming cost V 4 bases and J 8 bases; bases outside gene matches: 3.

V and J are TRBV4-3 and TRBJ1-3, with D unresolved. This CDR3 is built from 16 residues. Germline assignment: CDR1 LGHNA and CDR2 YSLEER. With 0 bases removed from V and 0 bases from J, the gap between germline ends came to 9 bases. In nucleotides, the CDR3 is TGCGCCAGCAGCCAAGACCCCATGGGCTCTGGAAACACCATATATTTT. It specifies CASSQDPMGSGNTIYF.

This clonotype was picked up many times. The chain carries TRBV10-3 and TRBJ2-1; D might be TRBD1 or TRBD2, each matching 5 bases. The V end lost 6 bases, the J end lost 8 bases, and 14 bases lay between the germline ends. Germline V gene sequence: CDR1 ENHRY, CDR2 SYGVKD. The CDR3 is made up of 13 amino acids. CDR3 protein: CAISPGPRDEQFF. The CDR3 nucleotides read TGTGCCATCAGCCCGGGACCCCGCGATGAGCAGTTCTTC.

A word on this clonotype: Germline is not matched at one junction end, which may reflect a read error. The rearrangement uses TRBV12-3 or TRBV12-4 and TRBJ1-5; tentatively, D is TRBD1 (6 bases). The CDR3 covers 14 residues. The CDR3: CASRLGGGSQPQHF. In DNA form, the CDR3 reads TGTGCCAGCAGGTTAGGGGGGGGAAGTCAGCCCCAGCATTTT.

This rearrangement joins TRBV7-9 to TRBJ2-7; possibly TRBD1 for D (6 bases). The germline V gene has CDR1 SEHNR and CDR2 FQNEAQ (reference sequence). The V end lost 5 bases, the J end lost 5 bases, and 16 bases lay between the germline ends. The length of the CDR3 is 14 residues. CDR3 nucleotides: TGTGCCAGCAGCGGGTACCAACAGGGCCACGAGCAGTACTTC. It encodes CASSGYQQGHEQYF.